This T cell receptor beta chain was documented in a study of cytomegalovirus exposure and HLA in healthy donors. The PCR made use of 60 Vbeta and 13 Jbeta primers. Clones were sequenced by immunoSEQ multiplex PCR, and TCRdb holds only the in-frame ones, with some missing. The profile shows some 130,000 clones, over 60% of them singletons. The CDR3 covers 13 residues. The germline V gene encodes CDR1 MGHRA and CDR2 YSYEKL. This TCR derives from a woman aged 60-70 years in good health and CMV-seronegative. J is TRBJ2-5 and V is TRBV4-1, with unresolved D. The DNA end is a closer match to TRBJ2-7, so the J assignment may be wrong. Material: PBMCs. The CDR3 sequence: CASSQDRLHEQYF. In nucleotides, the CDR3 is TGCGCCAGCAGCCAAGATCGTTTGCACGAGCAGTACTTC.